Listed below are T cell receptor beta chains from one sample, sequenced in a study of post-analysis software for immune sequencing data. TCRdb recomputed calls from the PCR reads with MiXCR, one row per CDR3 protein. The table records hundreds of thousands of distinct CDR3 sequences, roughly 29% of them present only once. Sequenced material: blood. All receptors come from a girl aged 5-17 years with multiple sclerosis. Both conserved end residues are part of each CDR3. Fields, in order: J gene, V gene, clone size, D gene, CDR3 DNA, CDR3 protein. D genes are given only for firm matches. Size tells how often a clone was seen (once, few, many) or the class of an expanded clone, and some rows leave it out.

>TRBJ1-5|TRBV20-1|.|.
TGCAGTGCTAGAGTGTCAGGGAGTAGCAATCAGCCCCAGCATTTT
CSARVSGSSNQPQHF
>TRBJ1-5|TRBV6-1|few|.
TGTGCCAGCAGTGAAGCGGCGGGTCAGCCCCAGCATTTT
CASSEAAGQPQHF
>TRBJ2-3|TRBV6-2/TRBV6-3|many|.
TGTGCCAGCAGATTACAGGCCCCAGATACGCAGTATTTT
CASRLQAPDTQYF
>TRBJ2-6|TRBV7-2|.|.
TGTGCCAGCAGCTTAGTAGCTACTCCATTTGGGGCCAACGCCCTGACTTTC
CASSLVATPFGANALTF
>TRBJ2-3|TRBV27|.|TRBD2
TGTGCCAGCAGTGTACTAGCGGGAGGGTTCACAGATACGCAGTATTTT
CASSVLAGGFTDTQYF
>TRBJ1-3|TRBV5-1|once|.
TGCGCCAGCAGCTTGGCCCCTTCGGGGGGTGGAAACACCATATATTTT
CASSLAPSGGGNTIYF
>TRBJ2-5|TRBV6-5|.|.
TGTGCCAGCAGAACCAGCGATCTGGGGGAGACCCAGTACTTC
CASRTSDLGETQYF
>TRBJ2-7|TRBV20-1|few|.
TGCAGTGCATCAGGGCGCGAGCAGTACTTC
CSASGREQYF
>TRBJ2-7|TRBV5-1|.|TRBD2
TGCGCCAGCAGCTCGGGGGGGACGGCTTCCTACGAGCAGTACTTC
CASSSGGTASYEQYF
>TRBJ2-7|TRBV2|few|.
TGTGCCAGCAGTCCAGACACCTCCTACGAGCAGTACTTC
CASSPDTSYEQYF
>TRBJ2-3|TRBV5-1|few|TRBD2
TGCGCCAGCAGCTCGGAGCGGGAGACAGATACGCAGTATTTT
CASSSERETDTQYF
>TRBJ2-1|TRBV14|few|TRBD2
TGTGCCAGCAGTCGGCTAGCGGGAGACAATGAGCAGTTCTTC
CASSRLAGDNEQFF
>TRBJ1-2|TRBV19|few|.
TGTGCCAGTAGTTCCAGGGTGGCGTATGGCTACACCTTC
CASSSRVAYGYTF
>TRBJ1-2|TRBV7-2|few|.
TGTGCCAGCAGCTTTTCCGGGGACTTCTATGGCTACACCTTC
CASSFSGDFYGYTF
>TRBJ2-1|TRBV29-1|few|.
TGCAGCGTTGAGAGTGGGGGCAATGAGCAGTTCTTC
CSVESGGNEQFF
>TRBJ1-2|TRBV28|.|TRBD1
TGTGCCAGCAGTGCTCCGGGACAGGGACAGAATGGCTACACCTTC
CASSAPGQGQNGYTF
>TRBJ1-1|TRBV4-1|few|.
TGCGCCAGCAGCCACGTGGGATACACTGAAGCTTTCTTT
CASSHVGYTEAFF
>TRBJ1-1|TRBV7-6|.|.
TGTGCCGGCAGCGCCCTCGTCGGGGCCACTGAAGCTTTCTTT
CAGSALVGATEAFF
>TRBJ2-7|TRBV27|.|.
TGTGCCAGCAGCGATTCCGAGGCCTACGAGCAGTACTTC
CASSDSEAYEQYF
>TRBJ1-6|TRBV10-3|.|.
TGTGCCATCAGTGAGGTCCCGGGACGGGACAATTCACCCCTCCACTTT
CAISEVPGRDNSPLHF
>TRBJ2-1|TRBV6-5|.|TRBD2
TGTGCCAGCAGTACCGGAGTGACTAGCGGGCGCCGGTCCTACAATGAGCAGTTCTTC
CASSTGVTSGRRSYNEQFF
>TRBJ1-6|TRBV7-2|.|TRBD1
TGTGCCAGCAGCGAGGGACAGATCAATTCACCCCTCCACTTT
CASSEGQINSPLHF
>TRBJ2-1|TRBV20-1|few|TRBD2
TGCAGTGCTAGAGCTGGACGCCTAGCGGGAGTGGTCGGGGATGAGCAGTTCTTC
CSARAGRLAGVVGDEQFF
>TRBJ2-3|TRBV10-3|.|TRBD2
TGTGCCATCACTGGTAGCGGGAGTGGGACAGATACGCAGTATTTT
CAITGSGSGTDTQYF
>TRBJ1-2|TRBV29-1|few|.
TGCAGCGTTGAATCGGCCCTTGGCTATGGCTACACCTTC
CSVESALGYGYTF
>TRBJ2-1|TRBV12-3/TRBV12-4|once|.
TGTGCCAGCAGTTTTCGAGAAACCTACAATGAGCAGTTCTTC
CASSFRETYNEQFF
>TRBJ2-1|TRBV29-1|few|TRBD2
TGCAGCGTTGAGGGTGGTGGTAGCGGGAGGTCCTACAATGAGCAGTTCTTC
CSVEGGGSGRSYNEQFF
>TRBJ2-1|TRBV6-2/TRBV6-3|few|TRBD2
TGTGCCAGCAGTTATCCGGCGGGGGGGCCTAGGGACAATGAGCAGTTCTTC
CASSYPAGGPRDNEQFF
>TRBJ1-2|TRBV6-1|few|.
TGTGCCAGCAGTGTCTACCAGGGGATATATGGCTACACCTTC
CASSVYQGIYGYTF
>TRBJ1-3|TRBV7-2|.|TRBD1
TGTGCCAGCAGCCAAGACAGGGGGGACACCATATATTTT
CASSQDRGDTIYF
>TRBJ1-2|TRBV5-1|many|.
TGCGCCAGCAGCTTGGCTCATCTCCCAGGGGATGGCTACACCTTC
CASSLAHLPGDGYTF
>TRBJ1-2|TRBV20-1|.|.
TGCAGTGCTAGGTCCGGGGGGAACTATGGCTACACCTTC
CSARSGGNYGYTF
>TRBJ1-1|TRBV6-5|few|TRBD1
TGTGCCAGCGGCGGCTGGACAGGGAGCACTGAAGCTTTCTTT
CASGGWTGSTEAFF
>TRBJ2-7|TRBV20-1|few|TRBD2
TGCAGTGCTAGAGGGACTAGCGGGACGATCTACGAGCAGTACTTC
CSARGTSGTIYEQYF
>TRBJ2-7|TRBV10-2|many|TRBD2
TGCGCCAGCAGACTAGCGGGAGGGCTTAGCGAGCAGTACTTC
CASRLAGGLSEQYF
>TRBJ2-2|TRBV7-2|.|TRBD1
TGTGCCAGCAGCCCGGGACAGGGTTACACCGGGGAGCTGTTTTTT
CASSPGQGYTGELFF
>TRBJ1-5|TRBV20-1|.|TRBD1
TGCAGTGCTAGAGACGACAGGGACTATCAGCCCCTGCATTTT
CSARDDRDYQPLHF
>TRBJ2-5|TRBV25-1|few|.
TGTGCCAGCAGTGAATCGGGCCAGAACCAAGAGACCCAGTACTTC
CASSESGQNQETQYF
>TRBJ1-2|TRBV2|.|.
TGTGCCTGCAGTCCTACCCCCACAGGGCTAGGCTATGGCTACACCTTC
CACSPTPTGLGYGYTF
>TRBJ2-5|TRBV20-1|.|.
TGCAGTGCTAGGTCCCAGACCCAGTACTTC
CSARSQTQYF
>TRBJ2-2|TRBV5-1|.|TRBD2
TGCGCCAGCAGCTTCTCGACTAGCGGCACCGGGGAGCTGTTTTTT
CASSFSTSGTGELFF
>TRBJ2-3|TRBV29-1|.|TRBD2
TGCAGCGGTGGGACTAGCGGGACGCTCACAGATACGCAGTATTTT
CSGGTSGTLTDTQYF
>TRBJ1-1|TRBV20-1|.|.
TGCAGTGCCCGTTGGTGGGGCTCGAGCACTGAAGCTTTCTTT
CSARWWGSSTEAFF
>TRBJ1-1|TRBV6-6|once|.
TGTGCCAGCTGTGTTGGGGGCACTGAAGCTTTCTTT
CASCVGGTEAFF
>TRBJ1-1|TRBV25-1|.|.
TGTGCCAGCAGCCTGGGTGGTGTAGGGAAAGCTTTCTTT
CASSLGGVGKAFF
>TRBJ2-7|TRBV9|.|.
TGTGCCAGCAGCGAGGGGACGGTCCACGAGCAGTACTTC
CASSEGTVHEQYF
>TRBJ2-5|TRBV20-1|.|.
TGCAGTGCTAGTCACAGCAATGGAGAGACCCAGTACTTC
CSASHSNGETQYF
>TRBJ2-3|TRBV7-2|.|TRBD2
TGTGCCAGCAGGGAAAGAGCGGGAGGGGGGGGAACAGATACGCAGTATTTT
CASRERAGGGGTDTQYF
>TRBJ2-5|TRBV29-1|.|TRBD2
TGCAGCACCTCTAGCGGGAGTATCGGGACCCAGTACTTC
CSTSSGSIGTQYF